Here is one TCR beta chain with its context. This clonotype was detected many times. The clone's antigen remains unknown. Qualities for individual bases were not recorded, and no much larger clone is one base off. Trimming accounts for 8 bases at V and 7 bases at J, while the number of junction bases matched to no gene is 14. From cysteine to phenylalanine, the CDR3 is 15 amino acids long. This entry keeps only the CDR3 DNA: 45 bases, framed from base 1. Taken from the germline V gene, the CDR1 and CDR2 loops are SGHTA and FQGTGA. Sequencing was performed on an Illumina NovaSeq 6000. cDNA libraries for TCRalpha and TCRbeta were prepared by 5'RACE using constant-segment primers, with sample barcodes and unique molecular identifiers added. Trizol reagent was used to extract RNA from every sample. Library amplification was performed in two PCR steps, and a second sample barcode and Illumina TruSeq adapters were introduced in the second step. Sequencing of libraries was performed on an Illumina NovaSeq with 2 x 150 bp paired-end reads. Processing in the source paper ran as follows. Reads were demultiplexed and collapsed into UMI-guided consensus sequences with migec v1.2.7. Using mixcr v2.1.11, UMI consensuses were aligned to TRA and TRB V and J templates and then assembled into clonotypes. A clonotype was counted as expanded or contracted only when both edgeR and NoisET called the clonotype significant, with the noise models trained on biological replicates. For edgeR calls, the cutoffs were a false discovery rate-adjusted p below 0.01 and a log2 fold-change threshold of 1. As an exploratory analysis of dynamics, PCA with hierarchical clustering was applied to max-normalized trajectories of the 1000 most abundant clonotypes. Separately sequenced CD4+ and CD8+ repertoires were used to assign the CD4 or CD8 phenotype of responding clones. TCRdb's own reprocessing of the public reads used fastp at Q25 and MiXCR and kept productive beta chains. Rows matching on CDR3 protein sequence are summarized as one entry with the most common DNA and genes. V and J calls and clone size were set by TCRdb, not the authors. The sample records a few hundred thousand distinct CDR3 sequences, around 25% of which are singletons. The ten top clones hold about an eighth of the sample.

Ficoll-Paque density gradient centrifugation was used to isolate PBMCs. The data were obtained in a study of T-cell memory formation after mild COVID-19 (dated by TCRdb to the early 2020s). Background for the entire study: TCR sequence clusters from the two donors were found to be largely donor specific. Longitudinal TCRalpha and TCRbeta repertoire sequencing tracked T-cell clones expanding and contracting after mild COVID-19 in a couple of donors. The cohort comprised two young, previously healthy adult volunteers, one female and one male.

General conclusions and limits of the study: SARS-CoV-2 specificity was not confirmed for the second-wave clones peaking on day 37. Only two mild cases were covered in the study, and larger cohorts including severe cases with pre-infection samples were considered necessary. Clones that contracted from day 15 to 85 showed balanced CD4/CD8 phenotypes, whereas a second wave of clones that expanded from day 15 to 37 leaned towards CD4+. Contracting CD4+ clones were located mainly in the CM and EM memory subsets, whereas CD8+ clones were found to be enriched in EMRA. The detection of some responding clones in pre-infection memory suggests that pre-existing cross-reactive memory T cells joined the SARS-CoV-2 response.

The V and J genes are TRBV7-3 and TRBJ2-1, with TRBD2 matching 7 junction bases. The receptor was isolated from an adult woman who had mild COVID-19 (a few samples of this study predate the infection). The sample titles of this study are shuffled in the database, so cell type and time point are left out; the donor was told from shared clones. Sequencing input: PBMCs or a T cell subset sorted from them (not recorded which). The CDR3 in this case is CASSSSAGVRNEQFF. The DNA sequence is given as TGTGCCAGCTCGTCGAGCGCGGGGGTTAGGAATGAGCAGTTCTTC. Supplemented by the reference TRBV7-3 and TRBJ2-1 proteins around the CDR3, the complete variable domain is GAGVSQTPSNKVTEKGKYVELRCDPISGHTALYWYRQSLGQGPEFLIYFQGTGAADDSGLPNDRFFAVRPEGSVSTLKIQRTERGDSAVYLCASSSSAGVRNEQFFGPGTRLTVL.